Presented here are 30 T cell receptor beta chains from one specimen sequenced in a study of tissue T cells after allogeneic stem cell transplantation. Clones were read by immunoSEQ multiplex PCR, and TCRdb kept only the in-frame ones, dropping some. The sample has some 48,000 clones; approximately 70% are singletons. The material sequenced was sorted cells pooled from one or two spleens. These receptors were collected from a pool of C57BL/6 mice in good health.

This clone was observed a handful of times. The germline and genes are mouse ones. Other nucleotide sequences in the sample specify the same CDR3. CDR3 sequence: CASSDAGSSYEQYF. The covered CDR3 bases are TGTGCCAGCAGTGATGCAGGGTCCTCCTATGAACAGTAC. This chain links TRBV13-1 with TRBJ2-7, with D maybe TRBD1 (5 bases). The sequence runs out 1 residue before the end of the CDR3; the remainder is reconstructed from the germline J gene. CDR1 and CDR2 (germline): NSHNY, SYGAGN. CDR3 size: 14 residues. V was clipped by 0 bases and J by 0 bases, with 7 bases between them.

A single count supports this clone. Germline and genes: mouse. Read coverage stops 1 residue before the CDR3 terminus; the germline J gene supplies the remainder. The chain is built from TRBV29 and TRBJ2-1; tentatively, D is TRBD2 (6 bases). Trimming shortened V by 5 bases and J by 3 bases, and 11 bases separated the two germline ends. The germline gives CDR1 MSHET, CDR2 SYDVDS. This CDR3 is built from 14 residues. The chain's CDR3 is CASSPGLFYAEQFF. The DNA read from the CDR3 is TGTGCTAGCAGTCCCGGACTGTTCTATGCTGAGCAGTTC. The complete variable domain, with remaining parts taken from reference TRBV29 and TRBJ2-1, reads DMKVTQMPRYLIKRMGENVLLECGQDMSHETMYWYRQDPGLGLQLIYISYDVDSNSEGDIPKGYRVSRKKREHFSLILDSAKTNQTSVYFCASSPGLFYAEQFFGPGTRLTVL.

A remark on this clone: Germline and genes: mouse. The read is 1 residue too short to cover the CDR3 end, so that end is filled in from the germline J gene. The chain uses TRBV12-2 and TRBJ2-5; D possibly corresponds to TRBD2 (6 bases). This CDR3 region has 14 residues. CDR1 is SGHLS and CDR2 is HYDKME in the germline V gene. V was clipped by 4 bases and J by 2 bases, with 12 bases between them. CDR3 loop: CASSPLGFQDTQYF. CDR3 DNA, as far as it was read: TGTGCCAGCTCCCCTCTGGGGTTCCAAGACACCCAGTAC.

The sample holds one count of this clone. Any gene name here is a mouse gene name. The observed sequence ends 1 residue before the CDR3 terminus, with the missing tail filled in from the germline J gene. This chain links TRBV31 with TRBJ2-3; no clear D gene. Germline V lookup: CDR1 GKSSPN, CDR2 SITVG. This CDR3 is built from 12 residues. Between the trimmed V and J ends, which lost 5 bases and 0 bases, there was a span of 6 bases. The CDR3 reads CAWDQSAETLYF. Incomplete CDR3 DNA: TGTGCCTGGGATCAAAGTGCAGAAACGCTGTAT.

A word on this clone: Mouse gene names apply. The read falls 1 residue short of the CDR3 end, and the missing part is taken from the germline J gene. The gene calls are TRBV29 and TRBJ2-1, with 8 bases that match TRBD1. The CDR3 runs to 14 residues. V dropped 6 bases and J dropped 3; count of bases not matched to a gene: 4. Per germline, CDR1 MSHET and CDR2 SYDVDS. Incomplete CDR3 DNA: TGTGCTAGCAGCCCCACAGGGGGCTATGCTGAGCAGTTC. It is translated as CASSPTGGYAEQF. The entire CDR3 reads CASSPTGGYAEQFF.

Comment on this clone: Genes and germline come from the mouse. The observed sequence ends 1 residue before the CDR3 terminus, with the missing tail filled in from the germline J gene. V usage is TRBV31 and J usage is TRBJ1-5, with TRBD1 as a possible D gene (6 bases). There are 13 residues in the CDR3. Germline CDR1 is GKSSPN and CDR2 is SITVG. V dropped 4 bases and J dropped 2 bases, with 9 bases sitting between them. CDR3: CAWTGGDNQAPLF. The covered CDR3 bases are TGTGCCTGGACCGGGGGCGACAACCAGGCTCCGCTT. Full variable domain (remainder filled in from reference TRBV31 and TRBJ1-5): AQTIHQWPVAEIKAVGSPLSLGCTIKGKSSPNLYWYWQATGGTLQQLFYSITVGQVESVVQLNLSASRPKDDQFILSTEKLLLSHSGFYLCAWTGGDNQAPLFGEGTRLSVL.

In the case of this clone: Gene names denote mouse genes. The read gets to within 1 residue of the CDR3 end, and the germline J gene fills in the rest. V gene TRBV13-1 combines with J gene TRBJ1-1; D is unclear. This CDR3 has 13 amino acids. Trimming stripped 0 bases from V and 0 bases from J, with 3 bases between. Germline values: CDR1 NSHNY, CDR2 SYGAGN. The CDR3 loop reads CASSDVANTEVFF. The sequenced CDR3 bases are TGTGCCAGCAGTGATGTTGCAAACACAGAAGTCTTC.

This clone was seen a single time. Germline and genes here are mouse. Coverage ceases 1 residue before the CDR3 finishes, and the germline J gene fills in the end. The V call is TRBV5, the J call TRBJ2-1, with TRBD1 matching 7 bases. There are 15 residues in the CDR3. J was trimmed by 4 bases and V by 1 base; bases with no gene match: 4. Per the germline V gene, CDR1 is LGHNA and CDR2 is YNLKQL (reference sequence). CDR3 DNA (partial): TGTGCCAGCAGCCAAGTAGGGACAGAATATGCTGAGCAGTTC. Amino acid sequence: CASSQVGTEYAEQF. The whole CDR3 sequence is CASSQVGTEYAEQFF.

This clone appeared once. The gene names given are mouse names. The DNA read from the CDR3 is TGCACCTGCAATCGACTGGGGGCAAACACCGGGCAGCTCTAC. This codes for CTCNRLGANTGQLY. The CDR3 in full is CTCNRLGANTGQLYF. The chain has TRBV1 and TRBJ2-2; 9 nucleotides align to TRBD2. The read terminates 1 residue before the CDR3 end, so the remaining end is supplied by the germline J gene. Trimming cost V 7 bases and J 0 bases; bases outside gene matches: 3. Germline V lookup: CDR1 NSQYPW, CDR2 LRSPGD (reference sequence). The CDR3 has 15 amino acids.

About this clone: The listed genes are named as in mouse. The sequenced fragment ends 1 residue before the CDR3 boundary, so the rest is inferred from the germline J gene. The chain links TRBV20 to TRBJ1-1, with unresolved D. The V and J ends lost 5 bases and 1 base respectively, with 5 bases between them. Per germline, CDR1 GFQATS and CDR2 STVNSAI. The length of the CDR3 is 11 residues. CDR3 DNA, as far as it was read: TGTGGTGCTGTCAGAAACACAGAAGTCTTC. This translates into CGAVRNTEVF. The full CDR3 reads CGAVRNTEVFF. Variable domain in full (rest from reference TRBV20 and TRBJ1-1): GALVYQYPRRTICKSGTSMRMECQAVGFQATSVAWYRQSPQKTFELIALSTVNSAIKYEQNFTQEKFPISHPNLSFSSMTVLNAYLEDRGLYLCGAVRNTEVFFGKGTRLTVV.

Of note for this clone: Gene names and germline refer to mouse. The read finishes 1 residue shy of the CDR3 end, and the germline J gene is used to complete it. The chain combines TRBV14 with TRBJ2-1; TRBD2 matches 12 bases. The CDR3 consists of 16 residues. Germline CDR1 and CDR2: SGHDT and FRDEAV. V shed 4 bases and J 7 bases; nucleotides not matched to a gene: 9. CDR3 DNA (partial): TGTGCCAGCAGTGATGACTGGGGGGGCGCGGGAGCTGAGCAGTTC. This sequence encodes CASSDDWGGAGAEQF. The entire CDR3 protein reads CASSDDWGGAGAEQFF.

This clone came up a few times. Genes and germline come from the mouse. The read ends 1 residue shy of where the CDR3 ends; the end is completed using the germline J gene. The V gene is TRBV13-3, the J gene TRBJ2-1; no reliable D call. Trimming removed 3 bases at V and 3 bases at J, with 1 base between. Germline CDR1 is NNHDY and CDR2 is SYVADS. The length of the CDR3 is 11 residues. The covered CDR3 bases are TGTGCCAGCAGTGTCTATGCTGAGCAGTTC. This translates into CASSVYAEQF. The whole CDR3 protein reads CASSVYAEQFF.

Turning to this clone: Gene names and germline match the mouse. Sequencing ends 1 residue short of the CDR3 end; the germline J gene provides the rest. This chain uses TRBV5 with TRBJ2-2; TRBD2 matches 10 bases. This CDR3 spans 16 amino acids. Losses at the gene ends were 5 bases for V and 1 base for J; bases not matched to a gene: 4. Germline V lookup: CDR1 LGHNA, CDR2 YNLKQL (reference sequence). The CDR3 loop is CASSGWGGQNTGQLYF. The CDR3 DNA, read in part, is TGTGCCAGCAGCGGCTGGGGGGGCCAAAACACCGGGCAGCTCTAC.

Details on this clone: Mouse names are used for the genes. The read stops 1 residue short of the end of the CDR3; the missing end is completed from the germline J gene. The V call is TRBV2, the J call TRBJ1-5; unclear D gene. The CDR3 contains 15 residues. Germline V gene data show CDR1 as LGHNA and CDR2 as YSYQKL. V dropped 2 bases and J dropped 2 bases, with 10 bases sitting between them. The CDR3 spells CASSQRAGDNQAPLF. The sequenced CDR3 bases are TGTGCCAGCAGCCAACGGGCGGGTGACAACCAGGCTCCGCTT.

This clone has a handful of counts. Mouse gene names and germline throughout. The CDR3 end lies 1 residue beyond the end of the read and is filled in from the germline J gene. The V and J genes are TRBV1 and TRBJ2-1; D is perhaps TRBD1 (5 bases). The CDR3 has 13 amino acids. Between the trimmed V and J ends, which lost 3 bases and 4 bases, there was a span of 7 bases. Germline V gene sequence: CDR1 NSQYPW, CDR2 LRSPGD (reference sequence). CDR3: CTCSAREYAEQFF. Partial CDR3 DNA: TGCACCTGCAGTGCCAGGGAGTATGCTGAGCAGTTC.

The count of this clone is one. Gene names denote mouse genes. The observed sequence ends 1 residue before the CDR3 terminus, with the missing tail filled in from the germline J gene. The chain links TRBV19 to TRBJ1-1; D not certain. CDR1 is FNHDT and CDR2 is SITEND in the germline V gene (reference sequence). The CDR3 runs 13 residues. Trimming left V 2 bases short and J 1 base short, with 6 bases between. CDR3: CASSIEGNTEVFF. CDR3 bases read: TGTGCCAGCAGTATTGAGGGAAACACAGAAGTCTTC.

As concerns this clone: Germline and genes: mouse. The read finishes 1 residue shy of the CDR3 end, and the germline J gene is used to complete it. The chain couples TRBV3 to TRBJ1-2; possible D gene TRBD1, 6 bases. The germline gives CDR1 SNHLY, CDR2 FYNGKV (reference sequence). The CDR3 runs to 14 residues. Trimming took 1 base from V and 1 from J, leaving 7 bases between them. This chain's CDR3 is CASSLVQGNSDYTF. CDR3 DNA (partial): TGTGCCAGCAGCTTAGTACAGGGAAACTCCGACTACACC. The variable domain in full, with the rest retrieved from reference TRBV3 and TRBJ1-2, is GPKVLQIPSHQIIDMGQMVTLNCDPVSNHLYFYWYKQILGQQMEFLVNFYNGKVMEKSKLFKDQFSVERPDGSYFTLKIQPTALEDSAVYFCASSLVQGNSDYTFGSGTRLLVI.

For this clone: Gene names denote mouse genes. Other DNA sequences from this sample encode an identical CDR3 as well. The chain's CDR3 is CASSPGTYNQAPLF. The part of the CDR3 DNA that was read is TGTGCCAGCAGCCCAGGGACATACAACCAGGCTCCGCTT. The rearrangement joins TRBV3 to TRBJ1-5; D perhaps matches TRBD1 (6 bases). The read ends 1 residue shy of where the CDR3 ends; the end is completed using the germline J gene. Germline V gene lookup returns CDR1 SNHLY and CDR2 FYNGKV (reference sequence). The CDR3 totals 14 residues. V was trimmed by 5 bases and J by 2 bases, leaving 10 bases between them. The full variable domain, with the rest looked up from reference TRBV3 and TRBJ1-5, is GPKVLQIPSHQIIDMGQMVTLNCDPVSNHLYFYWYKQILGQQMEFLVNFYNGKVMEKSKLFKDQFSVERPDGSYFTLKIQPTALEDSAVYFCASSPGTYNQAPLFGEGTRLSVL.

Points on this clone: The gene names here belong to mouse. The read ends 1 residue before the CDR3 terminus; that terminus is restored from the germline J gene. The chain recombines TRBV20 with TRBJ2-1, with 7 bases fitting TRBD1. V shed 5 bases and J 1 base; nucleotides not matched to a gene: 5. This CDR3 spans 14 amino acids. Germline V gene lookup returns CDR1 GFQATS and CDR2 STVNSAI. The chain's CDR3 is CGAPPGQNYAEQFF. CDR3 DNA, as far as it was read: TGTGGTGCTCCTCCGGGACAGAACTATGCTGAGCAGTTC.

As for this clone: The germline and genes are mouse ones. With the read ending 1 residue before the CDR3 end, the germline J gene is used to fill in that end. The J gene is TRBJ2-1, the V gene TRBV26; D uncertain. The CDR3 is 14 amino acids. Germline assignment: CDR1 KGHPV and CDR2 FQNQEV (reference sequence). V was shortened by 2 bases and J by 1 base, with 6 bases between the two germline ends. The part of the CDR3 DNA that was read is TGTGCCAGCAGTCTGGCGGACAACTATGCTGAGCAGTTC. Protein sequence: CASSLADNYAEQF. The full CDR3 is CASSLADNYAEQFF.

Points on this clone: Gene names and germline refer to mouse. Here the CDR3 reads CAWSRDRVNERLFF. The covered CDR3 bases are TGTGCCTGGAGCCGGGACAGGGTTAACGAAAGATTATTT. V usage is TRBV31 and J usage is TRBJ1-4; 9 nucleotides line up with TRBD1. The read finishes 1 residue shy of the CDR3 end, and the germline J gene is used to complete it. The V and J ends lost 3 bases and 5 bases, in that order; junction bases with no gene match: 4. Germline CDR1 GKSSPN, CDR2 SITVG. This CDR3 has 14 amino acids.

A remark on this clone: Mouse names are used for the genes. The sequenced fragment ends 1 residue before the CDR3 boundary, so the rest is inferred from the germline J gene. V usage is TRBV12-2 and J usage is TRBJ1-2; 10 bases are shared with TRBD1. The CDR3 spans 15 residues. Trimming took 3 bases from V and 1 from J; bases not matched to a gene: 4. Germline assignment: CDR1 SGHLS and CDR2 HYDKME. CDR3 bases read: TGTGCCAGCTCTTCCGGGACAGGGGTAAACTCCGACTACACC. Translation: CASSSGTGVNSDYT. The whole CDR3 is CASSSGTGVNSDYTF. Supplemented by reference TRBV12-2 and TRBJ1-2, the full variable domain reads NSGVVQSPRYIIKGKGERSILKCIPISGHLSVAWYQQTQGQELKFFIQHYDKMERDKGNLPSRFSVQQFDDYHSEMNMSALELEDSAVYFCASSSGTGVNSDYTFGSGTRLLVI.

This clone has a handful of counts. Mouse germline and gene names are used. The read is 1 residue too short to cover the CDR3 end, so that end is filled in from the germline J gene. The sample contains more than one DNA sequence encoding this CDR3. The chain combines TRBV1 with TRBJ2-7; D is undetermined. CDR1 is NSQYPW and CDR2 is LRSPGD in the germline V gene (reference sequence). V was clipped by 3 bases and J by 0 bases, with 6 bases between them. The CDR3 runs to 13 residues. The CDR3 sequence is CTCSAGSSYEQYF. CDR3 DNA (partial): TGCACCTGCAGTGCGGGGAGCTCCTATGAACAGTAC. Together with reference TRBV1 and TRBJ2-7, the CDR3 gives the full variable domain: VTLLEQNPRWRLVPRGQAVNLRCILKNSQYPWMSWYQQDLQKQLQWLFTLRSPGDKEVKSLPGADYLATRVTDTELRLQVANMSQGRTLYCTCSAGSSYEQYFGPGTRLTVL.

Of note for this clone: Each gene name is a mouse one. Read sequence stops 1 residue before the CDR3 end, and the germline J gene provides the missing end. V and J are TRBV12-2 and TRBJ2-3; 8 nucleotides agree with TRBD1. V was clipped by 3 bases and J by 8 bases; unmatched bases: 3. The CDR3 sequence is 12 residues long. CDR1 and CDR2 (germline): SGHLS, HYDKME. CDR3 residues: CASSSGTGTLYF. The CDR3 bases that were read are TGTGCCAGCTCTTCCGGGACAGGAACGCTGTAT.

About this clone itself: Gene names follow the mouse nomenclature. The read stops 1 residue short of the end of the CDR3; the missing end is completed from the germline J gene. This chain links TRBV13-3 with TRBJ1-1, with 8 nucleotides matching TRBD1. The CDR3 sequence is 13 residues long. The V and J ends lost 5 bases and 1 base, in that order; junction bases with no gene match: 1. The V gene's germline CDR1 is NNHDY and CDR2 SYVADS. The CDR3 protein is CASSDRGNTEVFF. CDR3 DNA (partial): TGTGCCAGCAGCGACAGGGGGAACACAGAAGTCTTC.

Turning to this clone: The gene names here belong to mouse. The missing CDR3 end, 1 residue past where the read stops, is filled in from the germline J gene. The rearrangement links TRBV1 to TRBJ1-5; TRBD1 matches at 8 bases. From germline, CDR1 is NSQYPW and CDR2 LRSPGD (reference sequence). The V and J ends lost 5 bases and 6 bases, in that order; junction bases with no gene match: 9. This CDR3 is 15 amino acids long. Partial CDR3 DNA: TGCACCTGCAGTCCTGGACAGGGAAGAAGCCAGGCTCCGCTT. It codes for CTCSPGQGRSQAPL. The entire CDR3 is CTCSPGQGRSQAPLF. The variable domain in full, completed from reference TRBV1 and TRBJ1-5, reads VTLLEQNPRWRLVPRGQAVNLRCILKNSQYPWMSWYQQDLQKQLQWLFTLRSPGDKEVKSLPGADYLATRVTDTELRLQVANMSQGRTLYCTCSPGQGRSQAPLFGEGTRLSVL.

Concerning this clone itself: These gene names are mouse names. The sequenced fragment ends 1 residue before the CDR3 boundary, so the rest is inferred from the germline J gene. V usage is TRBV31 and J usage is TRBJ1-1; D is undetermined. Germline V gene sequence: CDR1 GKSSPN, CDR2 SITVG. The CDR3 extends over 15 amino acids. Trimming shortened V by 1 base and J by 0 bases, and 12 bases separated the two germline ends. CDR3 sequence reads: CAWSPPSGTNTEVFF. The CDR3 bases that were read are TGTGCCTGGAGTCCCCCCTCCGGGACAAACACAGAAGTCTTC.

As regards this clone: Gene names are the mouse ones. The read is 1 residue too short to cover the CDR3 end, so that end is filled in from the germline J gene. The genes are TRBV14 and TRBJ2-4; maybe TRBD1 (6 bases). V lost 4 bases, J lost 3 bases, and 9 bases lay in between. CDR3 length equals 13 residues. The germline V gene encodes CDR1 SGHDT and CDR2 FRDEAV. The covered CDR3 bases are TGTGCCAGCAGTCGACAGGTCCAAAACACCTTGTAC. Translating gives CASSRQVQNTLY. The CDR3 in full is CASSRQVQNTLYF.

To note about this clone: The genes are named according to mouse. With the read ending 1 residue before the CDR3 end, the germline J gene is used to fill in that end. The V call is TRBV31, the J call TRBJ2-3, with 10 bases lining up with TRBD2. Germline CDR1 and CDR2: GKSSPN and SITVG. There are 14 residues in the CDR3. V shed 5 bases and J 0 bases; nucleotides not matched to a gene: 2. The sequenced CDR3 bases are TGTGCCTGGCACTGGGGGGGAAGTGCAGAAACGCTGTAT. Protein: CAWHWGGSAETLY. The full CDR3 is CAWHWGGSAETLYF. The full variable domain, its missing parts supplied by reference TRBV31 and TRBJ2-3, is AQTIHQWPVAEIKAVGSPLSLGCTIKGKSSPNLYWYWQATGGTLQQLFYSITVGQVESVVQLNLSASRPKDDQFILSTEKLLLSHSGFYLCAWHWGGSAETLYFGSGTRLTVL.

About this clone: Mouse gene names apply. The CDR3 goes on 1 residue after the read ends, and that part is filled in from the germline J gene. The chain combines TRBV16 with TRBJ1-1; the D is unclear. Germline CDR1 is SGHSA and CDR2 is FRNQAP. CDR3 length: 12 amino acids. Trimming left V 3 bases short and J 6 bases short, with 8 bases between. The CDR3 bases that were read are TGTGCAAGCAGCTTGGGGAGGGCAGAAGTCTTC. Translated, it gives CASSLGRAEVF. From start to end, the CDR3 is CASSLGRAEVFF.